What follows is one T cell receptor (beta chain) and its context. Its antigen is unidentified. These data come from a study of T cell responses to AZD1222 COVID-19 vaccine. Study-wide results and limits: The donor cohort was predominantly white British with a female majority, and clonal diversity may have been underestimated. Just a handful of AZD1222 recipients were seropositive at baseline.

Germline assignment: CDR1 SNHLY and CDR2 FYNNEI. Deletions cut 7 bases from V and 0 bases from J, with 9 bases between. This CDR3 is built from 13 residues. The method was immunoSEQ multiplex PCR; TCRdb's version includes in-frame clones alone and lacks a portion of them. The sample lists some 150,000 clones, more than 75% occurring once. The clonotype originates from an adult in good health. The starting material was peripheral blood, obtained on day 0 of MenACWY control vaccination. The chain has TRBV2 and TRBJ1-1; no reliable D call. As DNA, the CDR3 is TGTGCCAGCACGTTTTCGGTGAACACTGAAGCTTTCTTT. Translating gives CASTFSVNTEAFF.